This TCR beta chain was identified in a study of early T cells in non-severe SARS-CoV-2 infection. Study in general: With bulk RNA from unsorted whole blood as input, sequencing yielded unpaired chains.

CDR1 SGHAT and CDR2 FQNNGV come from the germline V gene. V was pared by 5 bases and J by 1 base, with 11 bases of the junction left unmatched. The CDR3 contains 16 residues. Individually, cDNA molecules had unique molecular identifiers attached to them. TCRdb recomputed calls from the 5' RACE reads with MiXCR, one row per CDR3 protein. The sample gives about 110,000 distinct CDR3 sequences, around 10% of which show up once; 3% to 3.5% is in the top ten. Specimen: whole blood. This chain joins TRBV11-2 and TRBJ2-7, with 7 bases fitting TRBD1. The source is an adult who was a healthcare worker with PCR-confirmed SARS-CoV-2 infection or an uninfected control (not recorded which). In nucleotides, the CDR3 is TGTGCCAGCAGCCCTGATTTGGACAGGTCATCCTACGAGCAGTACTTC. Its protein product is CASSPDLDRSSYEQYF.